This passage covers 5 T cell receptor delta chains from one sample sequenced in a study of Vδ1+ human thymocytes. The antigens these receptors bind are not known. Study-level points and caveats: Highly polyclonal TRG and TRD repertoires with Gaussian CDR3 length distributions appeared in thymus.

Sequences come from RNA converted to cDNA by reverse transcription. Multiplex PCR used pooled V-gene forward primers and a constant-region reverse primer to amplify CDR3s. TCRdb reran clone calling via CATT on the multiplex PCR reads. The sample lists about 75,000 delta-chain clones, more than 30% occurring once. Sequencing was done on a sample of Vdelta1+ gamma-delta thymocytes from the thymus. Specified subset: FACS-sorted CD3+ TCRalphabeta- TCRVdelta1+ TCRVdelta2- thymocytes. Receptor source: a boy under two years old who had congenital heart surgery.

The chain combines TRDV1 with TRDJ1; D remains ambiguous. Trimming left V 4 bases short and J 0 bases short, with 12 bases between. Per germline, CDR1 TSWWSYY and CDR2 QGS. The length of the CDR3 is 15 residues. The CDR3 loop reads CALGARSLYTDKLIF. The CDR3 coding sequence is TGTGCTCTTGGGGCACGATCCTTGTACACCGATAAACTCATCTTT.

The chain links TRDV1 to TRDJ1, with D tentatively TRDD2 (5 bases). The CDR3 has 15 residues. The V end was cut by 4 bases, the J end by 2 bases, with 14 bases between. Looked up from germline, CDR1 is TSWWSYY and CDR2 is QGS. This CDR3 is CALGVLIRVTDKLIF. CDR3 coding DNA: TGTGCTCTTGGGGTCCTAATCAGGGTTACCGATAAACTCATCTTT.

This clone has only a few counts. V usage is TRDV1 and J usage is TRDJ1; TRDD3 aligns across 9 bases. V lost 1 base to trimming and J lost 2 bases; unmatched junction nucleotides: 17. Germline CDR1 is TSWWSYY and CDR2 is QGS. The CDR3 extends over 20 amino acids. Here the CDR3 reads CALGEPLTTGPLGDTDKLIF. For the CDR3, the DNA is TGTGCTCTTGGGGAACCACTTACTACGGGCCCTCTGGGGGATACCGATAAACTCATCTTT.

This clone has more than one count but fewer than ten. The chain uses TRDV1 and TRDJ1; possibly TRDD3 for D (5 bases). CDR1 is TSWWSYY and CDR2 is QGS in the germline V gene. This CDR3 contains 23 residues. Trimming stripped 2 bases from V and 0 bases from J, with 34 bases between. DNA of the CDR3: TGTGCTCTTGGGGAAGGTGCTGATACCGCGCCCCTCCGGTGGGTCCCATACACCGATAAACTCATCTTT. Its protein product is CALGEGADTAPLRWVPYTDKLIF.

A few counts support this clone. J is TRDJ1 and V is TRDV1, with 13 nucleotides matching TRDD3. With 2 bases clipped from V and 3 bases from J, the junction kept 18 bases outside the gene matches. This CDR3 comprises 21 residues. CDR1 is TSWWSYY and CDR2 is QGS in the germline V gene. CDR3 in amino acids: CALGEEPKQLGDTLYSDKLIF. CDR3 sequence (DNA): TGTGCTCTTGGGGAAGAACCTAAGCAACTGGGGGATACGCTATACTCCGATAAACTCATCTTT.